The 5 T cell receptor beta chains presented below share a single source sample, sequenced in a study of sequential checkpoint blockade in melanoma. Some clones are missing from TCRdb's copy, which holds only in-frame ones; the method was immunoSEQ multiplex PCR. The sample has under 2,500 clones, nearly 15% seen once; the top ten hold about 13%. Treatment noted: randomized to nivolumab then ipilimumab (arm A) or the reverse (arm B). Sequences were derived from tumor tissue (inferred from file names), sampled from a patient given nivolumab and ipilimumab in sequence. These receptor sequences come from a human donor with melanoma.

This clone was observed a few times. J is TRBJ2-3 and V is TRBV11-3, with D possibly matching TRBD1 (6 bases). The V end was cut by 2 bases, the J end by 0 bases, with 15 bases between. This CDR3 has 17 amino acids. Germline loops: CDR1 SGHNT, CDR2 YENEEA. CDR3 in amino acids: CASSLHDRLTSTDTQYF. CDR3 DNA: TGTGCCAGCAGCTTACATGACAGGCTCACTAGCACAGATACGCAGTATTTT.

In this sample, this clone turned up a few times. V is TRBV15 and J is TRBJ2-3, with D possibly TRBD1 on 5 matching bases. The CDR3 loop spans 15 amino acids. Germline assignment: CDR1 LNHNV and CDR2 YYDKDF (reference sequence). Trimming cost V 0 bases and J 5 bases, with 12 bases left between them. The CDR3 nucleotides are TGTGCCACCAGCAGAGATCTCAGGGCAAGAGATACGCAGTATTTT. It encodes CATSRDLRARDTQYF.

This clone was seen at least ten times. The CDR3 is CASRPTGYNEQFF. As DNA, the CDR3 is TGTGCCAGCAGGCCGACTGGCTACAATGAGCAGTTCTTC. The chain carries TRBV6-8 and TRBJ2-1; D is unclear. Germline V lookup: CDR1 MNHGY, CDR2 SAAAGT. Trimming cost V 6 bases and J 3 bases, with 9 bases left between them. The CDR3 length is 13 residues.

This clone is termed medium-sized. The chain carries TRBV11-3 and TRBJ2-1; TRBD1 is a possible D gene (6 bases). Germline V gene lookup returns CDR1 SGHNT and CDR2 YENEEA. The CDR3 is made up of 16 amino acids. Trimming removed 5 bases from V and 3 bases from J, with 17 bases in between. The CDR3 loop is CASSDRTRGSYNEQFF. DNA for the CDR3: TGTGCCAGCAGCGACCGTACTAGGGGGAGCTACAATGAGCAGTTCTTC.

The table lists this clone with a few counts. This rearrangement joins TRBV19 to TRBJ2-3, with D perhaps matching TRBD1 (6 bases). The CDR3 totals 14 residues. Germline CDR1 LNHDA, CDR2 SQIVND (reference sequence). V dropped 7 bases and J dropped 2 bases, with 13 bases sitting between them. The CDR3 is CASKQGWTTDTQYF. The CDR3 DNA sequence: TGTGCCAGTAAGCAGGGGTGGACCACAGATACGCAGTATTTT.